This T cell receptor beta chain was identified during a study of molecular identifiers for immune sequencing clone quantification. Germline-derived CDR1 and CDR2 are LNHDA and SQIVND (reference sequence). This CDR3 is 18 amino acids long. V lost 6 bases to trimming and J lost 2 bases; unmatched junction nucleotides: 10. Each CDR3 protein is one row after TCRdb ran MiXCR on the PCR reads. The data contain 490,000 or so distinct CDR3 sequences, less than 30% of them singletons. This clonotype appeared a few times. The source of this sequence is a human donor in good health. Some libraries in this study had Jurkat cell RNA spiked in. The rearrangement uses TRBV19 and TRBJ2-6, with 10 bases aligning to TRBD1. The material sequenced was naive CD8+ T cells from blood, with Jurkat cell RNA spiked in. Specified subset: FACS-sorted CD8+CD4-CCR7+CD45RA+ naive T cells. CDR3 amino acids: CASSRWGQGRTGANVLTF. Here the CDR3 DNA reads TGTGCCAGTAGCCGGTGGGGACAGGGGCGAACTGGGGCCAACGTCCTGACTTTC. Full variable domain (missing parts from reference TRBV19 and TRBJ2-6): DGGITQSPKYLFRKEGQNVTLSCEQNLNHDAMYWYRQDPGQGLRLIYYSQIVNDFQKGDIAEGYSVSREKKESFPLTVTSAQKNPTAFYLCASSRWGQGRTGANVLTFGAGSRLTVL.